These 21 T cell receptor beta chains came from one sample sequenced in a study of blood T cell repertoires in COVID-19. Sequencing used immunoSEQ multiplex PCR; TCRdb keeps in-frame clones, though not all of them. The sample has around 470,000 clones; about nine tenths are singletons. The sample consisted of PBMCs or T cells enriched from blood (not recorded which). The receptors derive from a man aged 18-30 years who had recovered from COVID-19.

This clone was seen more than once but under ten times. The chain is built from TRBV19 and TRBJ1-1; D perhaps matches TRBD1 (6 bases). CDR3 size: 16 residues. V was clipped by 1 base and J by 5 bases, with 17 bases between them. Germline CDR1 reads LNHDA; CDR2 reads SQIVND (reference sequence). DNA of the CDR3: TGTGCCAGTAGTATAGGGGGCCGAGGGGGTAGGACTGAAGCTTTCTTT. It yields the protein CASSIGGRGGRTEAFF.

This chain joins TRBV9 and TRBJ1-1; D may be TRBD1 (5 bases). Germline CDR1 reads SGDLS; CDR2 reads YYNGEE. The CDR3 sequence is 15 residues long. Trimming removed 0 bases at V and 6 bases at J, with 15 bases between. Here the CDR3 DNA reads TGTGCCAGCAGCGTAGGGGGGGTAAACGCAGCTGAAGCTTTCTTT. As protein: CASSVGGVNAAEAFF.

The chain links TRBV11-2 to TRBJ2-7; 8 bases are shared with TRBD2. CDR1 SGHAT and CDR2 FQNNGV come from the germline V gene. This CDR3 contains 15 residues. Trimming removed 5 bases from V and 0 bases from J; junction bases left unmatched: 6. The CDR3, as DNA: TGTGCCAGCAGCGGTATAGCGGGGTCCTCCTACGAGCAGTACTTC. Amino acid sequence: CASSGIAGSSYEQYF.

The chain carries TRBV11-3 and TRBJ1-2; TRBD1 matches at 7 bases. Losses at the gene ends were 5 bases for V and 4 bases for J; bases not matched to a gene: 10. Germline values: CDR1 SGHNT, CDR2 YENEEA. This CDR3 has 15 residues. CDR3 DNA sequence: TGTGCCAGCAGCCGGCGACAGGGTCGCGGCTATGGCTACACCTTC. It encodes CASSRRQGRGYGYTF.

The genes are TRBV7-8 and TRBJ2-7, with 11 bases aligning to TRBD2. The V and J ends lost 1 base and 1 base, in that order; junction bases with no gene match: 6. The CDR3 totals 17 residues. In germline, CDR1 is SGHVS, CDR2 FQNEAQ. CDR3 DNA sequence: TGTGCCAGCAGCTTAGAGGGACTAGCGGAGTATTCCTACGAGCAGTACTTC. Its protein product is CASSLEGLAEYSYEQYF.

The chain joins TRBV6-1 to TRBJ2-2; TRBD1 matches at 10 bases. CDR3 length: 17 residues. V trimming: 1 base; J trimming: 4 bases; junction bases outside the gene matches: 6. Germline values: CDR1 MNHNS, CDR2 SASEGT. The CDR3 bases are TGTGCCAGCAGTGAAGTTATGGGACAGGGGTCCACCGGGGAGCTGTTTTTT. It specifies CASSEVMGQGSTGELFF.

To note about this clone: Distinct nucleotide sequences in the sample also encode this CDR3. V is TRBV7-9 and J is TRBJ1-4; D gene uncertain. CDR1 is SEHNR and CDR2 is FQNEAQ in the germline V gene (reference sequence). The V gene lost 3 bases and the J gene lost 0 bases, with 8 bases spanning the gap. The CDR3 has 15 residues. CDR3 nucleotides: TGTGCCAGCAGCTTGGCATCACCAACTAATGAAAAACTGTTTTTT. Translating gives CASSLASPTNEKLFF.

This chain uses TRBV27 with TRBJ2-4; TRBD1 matches at 10 bases. V lost 5 bases to trimming and J lost 0 bases; unmatched junction nucleotides: 13. This CDR3 has 19 residues. Per germline, CDR1 MNHEY and CDR2 SMNVEV (reference sequence). In nucleotides, the CDR3 is TGTGCCAGCAGTGACCGGACAGGGGGGAGTCCCTTAGCCAAAAACATTCAGTACTTC. Its translation is CASSDRTGGSPLAKNIQYF.

This clone has a single count. V is TRBV4-1 and J is TRBJ1-2; the match to TRBD1 covers 9 bases. The germline gives CDR1 MGHRA, CDR2 YSYEKL. J was trimmed by 5 bases and V by 4 bases; bases with no gene match: 11. CDR3 length: 16 amino acids. The CDR3 sequence: CASSPPRRDRVYGYTF. The DNA of the CDR3 is TGCGCCAGCAGCCCGCCACGCCGGGACAGGGTTTATGGCTACACCTTC.

The chain couples TRBV9 to TRBJ1-2, with 9 nucleotides matching TRBD1. CDR1 is SGDLS and CDR2 is YYNGEE in the germline V gene. V was clipped by 4 bases and J by 8 bases; unmatched bases: 9. CDR3 length: 14 residues. CDR3 region: CASSTPGDRAGYTF. The CDR3 coding sequence is TGTGCCAGCAGCACCCCTGGGGACAGGGCGGGCTACACCTTC.

The V call is TRBV6-4, the J call TRBJ2-1, with 14 bases identical to TRBD2. CDR1 is MRHNA, CDR2 SNTAGT, per germline. Trimming removed 10 bases from V and 10 bases from J; junction bases left unmatched: 9. The CDR3 contains 14 residues. The CDR3 DNA reads as TGTGCCACCGGGACTAGCGGGAGAACGGGGGAGCAGTTCTTC. Protein sequence: CATGTSGRTGEQFF.

The rearrangement uses TRBV18 and TRBJ2-2; no definite D call. Trimming cost V 5 bases and J 8 bases, with 9 bases left between them. The CDR3 is 12 residues long. Germline V lookup: CDR1 KGHSH, CDR2 LQKENI. The CDR3 DNA is TGTGCCAGCTCATCGGCCGGGGGGGAGCTGTTTTTT. It translates to CASSSAGGELFF.

The rearrangement links TRBV6-5 to TRBJ1-5; D is unresolved. The CDR3 is 14 amino acids. The V and J ends lost 7 bases and 6 bases respectively, with 16 bases between them. CDR1 and CDR2 from the germline V gene are MNHEY and SVGAGI. CDR3 in DNA: TGTGCCAGCACTCCTCTAGGCGGAAGTCAGCCCCAGCATTTT. Translation gives CASTPLGGSQPQHF.

The chain links TRBV27 to TRBJ1-2, with 9 bases fitting TRBD1. The ends lost 2 bases at V and 5 bases at J; junction bases unmatched: 15. The CDR3 runs to 18 residues. Germline V CDR1 and CDR2: MNHEY, SMNVEV (reference sequence). The CDR3 DNA follows: TGTGCCAGCAGTTTAAACGGCTTGGGACAGGGCCCTACTTATGGCTACACCTTC. Residues: CASSLNGLGQGPTYGYTF.

The genes are TRBV11-2 and TRBJ2-7; a possible D gene is TRBD1 (6 bases). Deletions cut 6 bases from V and 2 bases from J, with 14 bases between. Germline lookup yields CDR1 SGHAT and CDR2 FQNNGV. The CDR3 covers 14 residues. The CDR3 loop reads CASRQTGFTYEQYF. For the CDR3, the DNA is TGTGCCAGCAGGCAGACAGGATTTACCTACGAGCAGTACTTC.

This sequence joins TRBV11-1 and TRBJ1-6; 7 nucleotides line up with TRBD1. Trimming took 5 bases from V and 6 from J; bases not matched to a gene: 4. Germline V lookup: CDR1 SGHAT, CDR2 FQDESV (reference sequence). The CDR3 extends over 14 amino acids. The CDR3 bases are TGTGCCAGCAGCGTAACAGGGGTTAATTCACCCCTCCACTTT. Translating gives CASSVTGVNSPLHF.

CDR3 residues: CATSDTVGEQFF. CDR3 coding DNA: TGTGCCACCAGTGATACTGTCGGTGAGCAGTTCTTC. The V gene is TRBV24-1, the J gene TRBJ2-1, with D hard to call. Trimming left V 3 bases short and J 9 bases short, with 8 bases between. The CDR3 spans 12 residues. Germline V gives CDR1 KGHDR, CDR2 SFDVKD.

The chain couples TRBV6-5 to TRBJ1-2; possibly TRBD1 for D (5 bases). CDR3 length: 11 amino acids. Germline V gene sequence: CDR1 MNHEY, CDR2 SVGAGI. The V and J ends lost 9 bases and 8 bases respectively, with 13 bases between them. CDR3 coding DNA: TGTGCCAGTGGCAGGGCGGGGGGCTACACCTTC. It yields the protein CASGRAGGYTF.

The chain has TRBV6-5 and TRBJ2-2; possible D gene TRBD1, 6 bases. The CDR3 is made up of 15 amino acids. V lost 0 bases, J lost 6 bases, and 11 bases lay in between. Germline CDR1 MNHEY, CDR2 SVGAGI. CDR3 residues: CASSYSRDMAGELFF. The CDR3 DNA reads TGTGCCAGCAGTTACTCCCGGGACATGGCCGGGGAGCTGTTTTTT.

V and J are TRBV27 and TRBJ1-1; D gene unclear. CDR1 is MNHEY, CDR2 SMNVEV, per germline (reference sequence). Deletions cut 8 bases from V and 5 bases from J, with 12 bases between. The CDR3 extends over 12 amino acids. Here the CDR3 DNA reads TGTGCCAGCGGCAGTATCGGGACTGAAGCTTTCTTT. It translates to CASGSIGTEAFF.

Concerning this clone itself: Other DNA sequences in the sample encode the same CDR3. The rearrangement links TRBV28 to TRBJ1-2; D might be TRBD1 (6 bases). The CDR3 is 13 amino acids. Germline lookup yields CDR1 MDHEN and CDR2 SYDVKM. V shed 4 bases and J shed 0 bases, with 6 bases lying between them. DNA of the CDR3: TGTGCCAGCAGTTCAGGGGCTAACTATGGCTACACCTTC. It codes for CASSSGANYGYTF.